These 27 T cell receptor beta chains were sequenced from one sample in a study of blood T cell repertoires in COVID-19. Here immunoSEQ multiplex PCR was the method, and the copy in TCRdb shows in-frame clones only, minus some. Seen here are a few hundred thousand clones, 70% to 90% observed once, and the top ten hold roughly 4%. The sequencing input was PBMCs or T cells enriched from blood (not recorded which). Every receptor here comes from a woman aged 25 to 45 who had recovered from COVID-19.

The rearrangement links TRBV19 to TRBJ1-1, with 7 bases that match TRBD1. Per the germline V gene, CDR1 is LNHDA and CDR2 is SQIVND (reference sequence). The CDR3 is 14 amino acids. J lost 1 base, V lost 8 bases, and 7 bases had no gene match. The CDR3 region is CASQQRTGNTEAFF. DNA for the CDR3: TGTGCCAGTCAGCAACGGACAGGGAACACTGAAGCTTTCTTT.

The rearrangement uses TRBV14 and TRBJ1-2; possible D gene TRBD1, 6 bases. The CDR3 runs 14 residues. Germline lookup yields CDR1 SGHDN and CDR2 FVKESK. Deletions cut 4 bases from V and 7 bases from J, with 16 bases between. CDR3 nucleotide sequence: TGTGCCAGCAGCCGAACGGGGGGCGGGGGTGGCTACACCTTC. Translating it yields CASSRTGGGGGYTF.

The chain couples TRBV5-6 to TRBJ2-7, with 7 bases aligning to TRBD1. The CDR3 is 13 amino acids. Trimming cost V 3 bases and J 4 bases; bases outside gene matches: 4. The V gene's germline CDR1 is SGHDT and CDR2 YYEEEE. CDR3 in DNA: TGTGCCAGCAGCTCGGGACAGATATACGAGCAGTACTTC. It specifies CASSSGQIYEQYF. Complete variable domain (other parts from reference TRBV5-6 and TRBJ2-7): DAGVTQSPTHLIKTRGQQVTLRCSPKSGHDTVSWYQQALGQGPQFIFQYYEEEERQRGNFPDRFSGHQFPNYSSELNVNALLLGDSALYLCASSSGQIYEQYFGPGTRLTVT.

As regards this clone: Other DNA sequences from this sample encode an identical CDR3 as well. This CDR3 reads CASSPTGNQPQHF. As DNA, the CDR3 is TGTGCCAGCAGCCCGACAGGTAATCAGCCCCAGCATTTT. J is TRBJ1-5 and V is TRBV7-9; D possibly corresponds to TRBD1 (6 bases). Per the germline V gene, CDR1 is SEHNR and CDR2 is FQNEAQ (reference sequence). Between the trimmed V and J ends, which lost 5 bases and 4 bases, there was a span of 9 bases. CDR3 size: 13 residues.

This clone came up once. The chain couples TRBV4-1 to TRBJ2-1; D possibly corresponds to TRBD1 (6 bases). Trimming removed 0 bases at V and 7 bases at J, with 16 bases between. The CDR3 covers 16 residues. Germline assignment: CDR1 MGHRA and CDR2 YSYEKL. The CDR3 nucleotides are TGCGCCAGCAGCCAAGAGAGTGGGGGCTTAGCGAATGAGCAGTTCTTC. It is translated as CASSQESGGLANEQFF.

V gene TRBV28 combines with J gene TRBJ2-7; tentatively, D is TRBD1 (6 bases). The CDR3 has 13 residues. Germline lookup yields CDR1 MDHEN and CDR2 SYDVKM. V gave up 5 bases and J gave up 9 bases, with 17 bases separating them. The CDR3 coding sequence is TGTGCCAGCAGTAGACCCCGCACAGGGCGGCAGTACTTC. Translation gives CASSRPRTGRQYF.

This clone is a singleton in its sample. The chain recombines TRBV28 with TRBJ2-3; 8 nucleotides agree with TRBD2. The ends lost 6 bases at V and 3 bases at J; junction bases unmatched: 8. The length of the CDR3 is 15 residues. The germline V gene has CDR1 MDHEN and CDR2 SYDVKM. This CDR3 reads CASSYGGARTDTQYF. The CDR3 nucleotides read TGTGCCAGCAGCTACGGGGGGGCAAGGACAGATACGCAGTATTTT. The whole variable domain, remainder taken from reference TRBV28 and TRBJ2-3, is DVKVTQSSRYLVKRTGEKVFLECVQDMDHENMFWYRQDPGLGLRLIYFSYDVKMKEKGDIPEGYSVSREKKERFSLILESASTNQTSMYLCASSYGGARTDTQYFGPGTRLTVL.

This clone was found a few times. The genes are TRBV11-1 and TRBJ1-1; D not certain. Trimming cost V 3 bases and J 1 base, with 6 bases left between them. CDR1 SGHAT and CDR2 FQDESV come from the germline V gene (reference sequence). The CDR3 is made up of 13 amino acids. CDR3 region: CASSLQQNTEAFF. The DNA of the CDR3 is TGTGCCAGCAGCTTGCAACAGAACACTGAAGCTTTCTTT.

Only a few counts were recorded for this clone. The chain carries TRBV10-3 and TRBJ1-5; D call uncertain. Germline lookup yields CDR1 ENHRY and CDR2 SYGVKD. V was trimmed by 9 bases and J by 5 bases, leaving 8 bases between them. The CDR3 has 11 residues. The CDR3 DNA reads as TGTGCCATAGGCCGGGATCAGCCCCAGCATTTT. Its translation: CAIGRDQPQHF.

The V gene is TRBV6-6, the J gene TRBJ1-2, with 7 nucleotides matching TRBD1. The germline CDR1 and CDR2 sequences are MNHNY and SVGAGI (reference sequence). This CDR3 comprises 13 residues. V gave up 5 bases and J gave up 5 bases; unmatched junction bases: 5. In nucleotides, the CDR3 is TGTGCCAGCAGTATCAAGGGGGCATATGGCTACACCTTC. Amino acids: CASSIKGAYGYTF.

This chain uses TRBV28 with TRBJ1-2; D might be TRBD1 (6 bases). Germline V lookup: CDR1 MDHEN, CDR2 SYDVKM. This CDR3 has 15 residues. Trimming removed 3 bases from V and 2 bases from J, with 13 bases in between. CDR3 in amino acids: CASSLIIGQNYGYTF. The CDR3 coding sequence is TGTGCCAGCAGTTTGATAATAGGACAGAACTATGGCTACACCTTC.

The chain links TRBV11-1 to TRBJ2-5, with TRBD1 identical over 9 bases. The length of the CDR3 is 14 residues. V dropped 5 bases and J dropped 4; count of bases not matched to a gene: 5. Germline V gene sequence: CDR1 SGHAT, CDR2 FQDESV (reference sequence). The CDR3 loop is CASSPDRGGETQYF. For the CDR3, the DNA is TGTGCCAGCAGCCCCGACAGGGGGGGAGAGACCCAGTACTTC.

The genes are TRBV15 and TRBJ2-1; D may be TRBD1 (6 bases). V dropped 3 bases and J dropped 13 bases, with 13 bases sitting between them. The CDR3 covers 12 residues. Per the germline V gene, CDR1 is LNHNV and CDR2 is YYDKDF (reference sequence). The CDR3 sequence: CATSSLRQVQFF. In DNA form, the CDR3 reads TGTGCCACCAGCAGTTTGCGACAGGTACAGTTCTTC.

The V gene is TRBV19, the J gene TRBJ1-2; D uncertain. The CDR3 covers 15 residues. The V gene lost 3 bases and the J gene lost 5 bases, with 16 bases spanning the gap. Germline V lookup: CDR1 LNHDA, CDR2 SQIVND (reference sequence). CDR3 loop: CASSMPSEGEYGYTF. In DNA form, the CDR3 reads TGTGCCAGTAGTATGCCCTCGGAGGGCGAATATGGCTACACCTTC.

This clone has just a few counts. Additional DNA sequences in this sample encode the identical CDR3. V usage is TRBV5-1 and J usage is TRBJ1-2; D unclear. V was clipped by 0 bases and J by 4 bases, with 7 bases between them. The CDR3 runs 13 residues. The germline gives CDR1 SGHRS, CDR2 YFSETQ. The CDR3 spells CASSLAGSYGYTF. The CDR3 DNA follows: TGCGCCAGCAGCTTGGCCGGGTCCTATGGCTACACCTTC. Based on the CDR3 plus reference TRBV5-1 and TRBJ1-2, the full variable domain is KAGVTQTPRYLIKTRGQQVTLSCSPISGHRSVSWYQQTPGQGLQFLFEYFSETQRNKGNFPGRFSGRQFSNSRSEMNVSTLELGDSALYLCASSLAGSYGYTFGSGTRLTVV.

The V gene is TRBV5-1, the J gene TRBJ2-7; D gene unclear. The CDR3 is 13 amino acids. V was shortened by 7 bases and J by 0 bases, with 11 bases between the two germline ends. Germline V CDR1 and CDR2: SGHRS, YFSETQ. The CDR3 DNA reads as TGCGCCAGCCGTTCCACTGACTCCTACGAGCAGTACTTC. Translation: CASRSTDSYEQYF.

Comments on this clone: Its ends do not fully match the called genes, so a read error is possible. The chain recombines TRBV6-5 with TRBJ1-1, with D perhaps matching TRBD1 (5 bases). This CDR3 contains 13 residues. Germline CDR1 and CDR2: MNHEY and SVGAGI. CDR3 loop: CAGSYSGTGEAFF. The CDR3 DNA reads as TGTGCCGGCAGTTACTCGGGAACAGGTGAAGCTTTCTTT.

The chain couples TRBV5-6 to TRBJ1-2; D gene unclear. Germline CDR1 SGHDT, CDR2 YYEEEE. There are 15 residues in the CDR3. With 6 bases removed from V and 4 bases from J, the gap between germline ends came to 19 bases. CDR3 bases: TGTGCCAGCACCGACTATACGTGGGGTGGCTATGGCTACACCTTC. Translation: CASTDYTWGGYGYTF.

V usage is TRBV11-3 and J usage is TRBJ1-3; 7 bases map to TRBD1. CDR3 length equals 15 residues. Unmatched junction bases numbered 11, after V lost 8 bases and J lost 4 bases. Germline V gene lookup returns CDR1 SGHNT and CDR2 YENEEA. In DNA form, the CDR3 reads TGTGCCAGCTCACAGGGGACAACCTTCGGAAACACCATATATTTT. Amino acids: CASSQGTTFGNTIYF. The full variable domain, its missing parts supplied by reference TRBV11-3 and TRBJ1-3, is EAGVVQSPRYKIIEKKQPVAFWCNPISGHNTLYWYLQNLGQGPELLIRYENEEAVDDSQLPKDRFSAERLKGVDSTLKIQPAELGDSAVYLCASSQGTTFGNTIYFGEGSWLTVV.

V usage is TRBV11-2 and J usage is TRBJ2-7; 11 nucleotides align to TRBD2. In germline, CDR1 is SGHAT, CDR2 FQNNGV. This CDR3 region has 15 residues. V shed 5 bases and J 3 bases; nucleotides not matched to a gene: 6. CDR3 sequence: CASSISGTSGYEQYF. DNA of the CDR3: TGTGCCAGCAGCATTTCCGGGACTAGCGGCTACGAGCAGTACTTC.

V is TRBV10-1 and J is TRBJ2-3; weak D call: TRBD1 (6 bases). The CDR3 totals 15 residues. Trimming left V 2 bases short and J 3 bases short, with 12 bases between. The V gene's germline CDR1 is WNHNN and CDR2 SYGVQD (reference sequence). The CDR3 loop reads CASSEVDRSTDTQYF. The CDR3 bases are TGCGCCAGCAGTGAGGTCGACAGGAGTACAGATACGCAGTATTTT.

V usage is TRBV4-2 and J usage is TRBJ1-1; D call uncertain. The CDR3 contains 16 residues. V dropped 4 bases and J dropped 1 base, with 16 bases sitting between them. CDR1 is LGHNA and CDR2 is YNFKEQ in the germline V gene. CDR3 protein: CASSLWGGTQNTEAFF. The CDR3 bases are TGTGCCAGCAGCCTTTGGGGAGGCACCCAGAACACTGAAGCTTTCTTT.

The rearrangement uses TRBV6-5 and TRBJ1-2; maybe TRBD1 (6 bases). The CDR3 is 15 amino acids. The V gene lost 4 bases and the J gene lost 1 base, with 13 bases spanning the gap. Germline V lookup: CDR1 MNHEY, CDR2 SVGAGI. Here the CDR3 DNA reads TGTGCCAGCAGTTCGGGGCGACAGGTTAACTATGGCTACACCTTC. Amino acid sequence: CASSSGRQVNYGYTF.

The rearrangement joins TRBV6-5 to TRBJ1-4, with TRBD1 as a possible D gene (6 bases). Germline CDR1 MNHEY, CDR2 SVGAGI. The CDR3 covers 12 residues. The ends were cut back, 6 bases at V and 10 bases at J, with 12 bases in the middle. As DNA, the CDR3 is TGTGCCAGCAGAACAGGGTGGGGAAAACTGTTTTTT. Its protein product is CASRTGWGKLFF.

J is TRBJ2-3 and V is TRBV10-3, with TRBD2 identical over 8 bases. The CDR3 covers 19 residues. Trimming cost V 2 bases and J 1 base; bases outside gene matches: 14. Looked up from germline, CDR1 is ENHRY and CDR2 is SYGVKD. CDR3 residues: CAISEAPGGLKSGTDTQYF. CDR3 nucleotides: TGTGCCATCAGTGAGGCCCCGGGAGGGCTCAAGTCTGGCACAGATACGCAGTATTTT.

The chain employs TRBV5-8 and TRBJ2-5, with D maybe TRBD2 (5 bases). Germline V gene lookup returns CDR1 SGHTS and CDR2 YDEGEE. There are 14 residues in the CDR3. V lost 5 bases, J lost 3 bases, and 14 bases lay in between. CDR3 in amino acids: CASSGWGVKETQYF. CDR3 sequence (DNA): TGTGCCAGCAGTGGGTGGGGAGTAAAAGAGACCCAGTACTTC.

Only a few counts were recorded for this clone. This sequence joins TRBV11-2 and TRBJ1-6; D is perhaps TRBD1 (5 bases). V was clipped by 0 bases and J by 7 bases, with 10 bases between them. This CDR3 is built from 15 residues. The germline V gene encodes CDR1 SGHAT and CDR2 FQNNGV. CDR3 nucleotide sequence: TGTGCCAGCAGCTTAGAATCAGGGTTCAATTCACCCCTCCACTTT. Translation: CASSLESGFNSPLHF.